Following are 32 T cell receptor beta chains from one sample sequenced in a study of T cell repertoires in cytomegalovirus infection (dated by TCRdb to the late 2010s). Sequencing was carried out with an Illumina HiSeq 1500. TCRdb handled the public reads itself, with Q25 trimming in fastp and clone calling in MiXCR, and kept productive beta chains. For every CDR3 protein sequence, its rows merge into one entry that carries the most common genes and DNA. The sample records roughly 150,000 distinct CDR3 sequences, under 20% of which are singletons. The ten largest clones add up to roughly a sixth of the sample. Sequenced material: CD8+ T cells from PBMCs. These receptors were collected from a human donor in good health (CMV status not recorded). Some clones in this sample may be carry-over from other donors' samples.

In this sample, this clonotype turned up a few times. The rearrangement links TRBV7-9 to TRBJ2-2, with 8 bases fitting TRBD2. Germline CDR1 and CDR2: SEHNR and FQNEAQ (reference sequence). The CDR3 is made up of 16 amino acids. J gave up 7 bases and V 5 bases, and 12 bases lay outside the gene matches. CDR3 in DNA: TGTGCCAGCAGCCCGGGAGGGGGTGAATTCAACGGGGAGCTGTTTTTT. It translates to CASSPGGGEFNGELFF.

This clonotype was recorded many times. The rearrangement joins TRBV7-7 to TRBJ2-1; 10 nucleotides agree with TRBD1. V lost 5 bases to trimming and J lost 5 bases; unmatched junction nucleotides: 6. The CDR3 extends over 15 amino acids. Germline values: CDR1 SSHAT, CDR2 FNYEAQ (reference sequence). CDR3 DNA sequence: TGTGCCAGCAGCGCCGGGACAGGGGTCCACAATGAGCAGTTCTTC. Amino acid sequence: CASSAGTGVHNEQFF. The whole variable domain, filled in from reference TRBV7-7 and TRBJ2-1, reads GAGVSQSPRYKVTKRGQDVTLRCDPISSHATLYWYQQALGQGPEFLTYFNYEAQPDKSGLPSDRFSAERPEGSISTLTIQRTEQRDSAMYRCASSAGTGVHNEQFFGPGTRLTVL.

This clonotype was counted only a few times. This CDR3 reads CSVEDLAGRENEQYF. The CDR3 DNA sequence: TGCAGCGTTGAAGATCTCGCCGGCAGGGAGAACGAGCAGTACTTC. The chain employs TRBV29-1 and TRBJ2-7, with D perhaps matching TRBD1 or TRBD2 (5 bases each). The CDR3 totals 15 residues. Trimming left V 0 bases short and J 5 bases short, with 17 bases between. CDR1 is SQVTM, CDR2 ANQGSEA, per germline.

This clonotype came up a few times. This chain joins TRBV20-1 and TRBJ2-1; no reliable D call. This CDR3 is 15 amino acids long. Germline CDR1 DFQATT, CDR2 SNEGSKA (reference sequence). Trimming cost V 0 bases and J 0 bases, with 9 bases left between them. DNA of the CDR3: TGCAGTGCTAGAGAAATCGGCCCCTCCTACAATGAGCAGTTCTTC. It yields the protein CSAREIGPSYNEQFF.

This clonotype was seen only a few times. The gene calls are TRBV12-3 or TRBV12-4 and TRBJ1-3, with D hard to call. CDR3 length equals 14 residues. The ends were cut back, 5 bases at V and 2 bases at J, with 10 bases in the middle. CDR3 nucleotide sequence: TGTGCCAGCAGTATCGGAGGTACTGGAAACACCATATATTTT. Translating gives CASSIGGTGNTIYF.

The table lists this clonotype with many counts. This chain links TRBV28 with TRBJ2-1; tentatively, D is TRBD2 (6 bases). The germline V gene encodes CDR1 MDHEN and CDR2 SYDVKM. This CDR3 is built from 20 residues. V lost 6 bases, J lost 0 bases, and 27 bases lay in between. CDR3: CASRRLGTAFRHNSYNEQFF. In nucleotides, the CDR3 is TGTGCCAGCAGACGACTCGGGACTGCCTTTAGACACAACTCCTACAATGAGCAGTTCTTC.

This clonotype has only one observation. The chain employs TRBV6-8 and TRBJ2-2; D is uncertain. The CDR3 spans 14 residues. Germline CDR1 and CDR2: MNHGY and SAAAGT. V shed 2 bases and J shed 1 base, with 5 bases lying between them. Written as DNA, the CDR3 is TGTGCCAGCAGTTACGGGATGAACACCGGGGAGCTGTTTTTT. As protein: CASSYGMNTGELFF.

The chain has TRBV27 and TRBJ2-1, with D possibly matching TRBD2 (5 bases). The CDR3 spans 15 residues. The germline CDR1 and CDR2 sequences are MNHEY and SMNVEV (reference sequence). Trimming left V 2 bases short and J 8 bases short, with 16 bases between. CDR3 sequence: CASSLVEGSLDEQFF. The DNA for the CDR3 is TGTGCCAGCAGTTTAGTAGAGGGATCGTTGGATGAGCAGTTCTTC.

The gene calls are TRBV5-1 and TRBJ1-1, with 7 nucleotides matching TRBD1. This CDR3 is built from 14 residues. V lost 2 bases to trimming and J lost 4 bases; unmatched junction nucleotides: 5. The germline V gene has CDR1 SGHRS and CDR2 YFSETQ. DNA of the CDR3: TGCGCCAGCAGCTTCCGGGACAGCAGCACTGAAGCTTTCTTT. As protein: CASSFRDSSTEAFF.

This clonotype was observed at least ten times. V usage is TRBV7-2 and J usage is TRBJ2-7, with D tentatively TRBD1 (5 bases). From germline, CDR1 is SGHTA and CDR2 FQGNSA. Trimming removed 5 bases from V and 0 bases from J, with 11 bases in between. The CDR3 is made up of 14 amino acids. CDR3 in amino acids: CASSLGHGSYEQYF. The CDR3 DNA sequence: TGTGCCAGCAGCCTTGGACACGGCTCCTACGAGCAGTACTTC.

This clonotype was picked up a small number of times. J is TRBJ1-5 and V is TRBV4-3; D remains unclear. V lost 2 bases and J 2 bases, leaving 10 bases between the germline ends. The CDR3 loop spans 15 amino acids. CDR1 LGHNA and CDR2 YSLEER come from the germline V gene. Here the CDR3 reads CASSQSVGGNQPQHF. The CDR3 nucleotides read TGCGCCAGCAGCCAATCTGTCGGGGGCAATCAGCCCCAGCATTTT.

This clonotype was counted a few times. The CDR3 protein is CASSLRGLAAEQFF. CDR3 nucleotides: TGTGCCAGCAGCCTCCGCGGACTAGCGGCTGAGCAGTTCTTC. V usage is TRBV7-6 and J usage is TRBJ2-1; TRBD2 aligns across 10 bases. The V gene end was trimmed by 5 bases and the J gene end by 9 bases; junction bases not matched to a gene: 7. Per germline, CDR1 SGHVS and CDR2 FNYEAQ. CDR3 length equals 14 residues.

The sample holds a few counts of this clonotype. The chain uses TRBV7-6 and TRBJ1-1; D is perhaps TRBD1 (5 bases). V gave up 2 bases and J gave up 6 bases, with 13 bases separating them. Germline V CDR1 and CDR2: SGHVS, FNYEAQ. This CDR3 has 14 residues. The CDR3 spells CASSLWMPGAEAFF. DNA of the CDR3: TGTGCCAGCAGCTTATGGATGCCGGGGGCTGAAGCTTTCTTT.

There are a few counts of this clonotype. This chain joins TRBV7-6 and TRBJ2-1; D is perhaps TRBD1 (5 bases). Trimming took off 5 bases at V and 5 bases at J, with 16 bases between the two ends. CDR3 length equals 15 residues. Germline CDR1 SGHVS, CDR2 FNYEAQ. CDR3 nucleotides: TGTGCCAGCAGCGCCGAACTGGGGCAACACAATGAGCAGTTCTTC. It codes for CASSAELGQHNEQFF.

This clonotype was detected only a few times. V usage is TRBV28 and J usage is TRBJ2-7; maybe TRBD2 (6 bases). V shed 2 bases and J shed 3 bases, with 11 bases lying between them. The CDR3 loop spans 14 amino acids. Looked up from germline, CDR1 is MDHEN and CDR2 is SYDVKM. The CDR3 DNA reads as TGTGCCAGCAGTTTAGGCGTTAGCGGCTACGAGCAGTACTTC. Protein: CASSLGVSGYEQYF.

Only a few counts were recorded for this clonotype. This chain links TRBV28 with TRBJ2-7, with a tentative D call TRBD2 (5 bases). The CDR3 loop spans 13 amino acids. Per the germline V gene, CDR1 is MDHEN and CDR2 is SYDVKM. The V end was cut by 4 bases, the J end by 4 bases, with 11 bases between. DNA of the CDR3: TGTGCCAGCAGTTATTCGGGAAGGTACGAGCAGTACTTC. It translates to CASSYSGRYEQYF.

The gene calls are TRBV2 and TRBJ1-5, with 10 nucleotides matching TRBD1. Trimming at V came to 6 bases and at J to 2 bases, leaving 4 bases not matched to a gene. The V gene's germline CDR1 is SNHLY and CDR2 FYNNEI. This CDR3 is built from 15 residues. The chain's CDR3 is CASRSGTGGNQPQHF. DNA for the CDR3: TGTGCCAGCAGGTCCGGGACAGGGGGCAATCAGCCCCAGCATTTT.

The V call is TRBV11-2, the J call TRBJ2-1; TRBD2 aligns across 10 bases. This CDR3 is built from 18 residues. Trimming cost V 0 bases and J 8 bases; bases outside gene matches: 13. CDR1 and CDR2 (germline): SGHAT, FQNNGV. CDR3 sequence reads: CASSLDPAAGLAWDEQFF. DNA of the CDR3: TGTGCCAGCAGCTTAGATCCCGCGGCGGGACTAGCGTGGGATGAGCAGTTCTTC.

CDR3 loop: CASSPTLAGPRGRTEAFF. The CDR3 bases are TGTGCCAGCAGTCCTACCCTGGCAGGACCCCGGGGGAGGACTGAAGCTTTCTTT. The chain joins TRBV28 to TRBJ1-1, with a weak D call TRBD1 (5 bases). Germline V gene lookup returns CDR1 MDHEN and CDR2 SYDVKM. V dropped 5 bases and J dropped 5 bases, with 27 bases sitting between them. CDR3 length: 18 residues.

A single count supports this clonotype. This chain links TRBV25-1 with TRBJ2-3; maybe TRBD1 (6 bases). Trimming removed 4 bases at V and 3 bases at J, with 11 bases between. The germline V gene has CDR1 MGHDK and CDR2 SYGVNS. CDR3 length: 14 amino acids. The CDR3 sequence is CASSATGTTDTQYF. In nucleotides, the CDR3 is TGTGCCAGCAGTGCGACCGGGACAACAGATACGCAGTATTTT.

Points on this clonotype: This sequence may be a read error, since a much larger clone differs from it by one base. Here the CDR3 reads CASRTTYEQYF. CDR3 nucleotide sequence: TGTGCCAGCAGAACTACCTACGAGCAGTACTTC. The gene calls are TRBV6-2 or TRBV6-3 and TRBJ2-7; no clear D gene. The germline V and J ends were trimmed by 6 bases and 2 bases, with 5 bases remaining between them. The CDR3 consists of 11 residues. Germline values: CDR1 MNHEY, CDR2 SVGEGT.

A remark on this clonotype: One junction end does not reproduce the germline sequence, and a read error may be involved. The rearrangement joins TRBV20-1 to TRBJ2-4, with 7 bases matching TRBD1. The CDR3 extends over 14 amino acids. Germline V gene lookup returns CDR1 DFQATT and CDR2 SNEGSKA (reference sequence). The CDR3: CSAAVSGQENSQYF. The CDR3, as DNA: TGCAGTGCCGCCGTGAGTGGACAGGAAAACAGTCAGTACTTC.

V usage is TRBV28 and J usage is TRBJ2-7; D is ambiguous. CDR3 length equals 15 residues. V lost 8 bases and J lost 3, with 20 bases in between. The V gene's germline CDR1 is MDHEN and CDR2 SYDVKM. The CDR3 reads CASLKKAAYYYEQYF. The DNA for the CDR3 is TGTGCCAGCCTGAAGAAGGCCGCTTACTACTACGAGCAGTACTTC.

The chain joins TRBV7-9 to TRBJ1-1; D unresolved. Trimming removed 4 bases from V and 1 base from J, with 10 bases in between. The germline V gene has CDR1 SEHNR and CDR2 FQNEAQ (reference sequence). The CDR3 is made up of 14 amino acids. CDR3 loop: CASSSSSANTEAFF. The CDR3 region has the DNA TGTGCCAGCAGCTCCAGTTCAGCGAACACTGAAGCTTTCTTT.

This clonotype was seen many times. The V call is TRBV7-8, the J call TRBJ2-6, with unresolved D. CDR1 SGHVS and CDR2 FQNEAQ come from the germline V gene. Trimming pared 5 bases from V and 0 bases from J, leaving 8 bases between. CDR3 length: 15 amino acids. CDR3 loop: CASSVDTSGANVLTF. The DNA of the CDR3 is TGTGCCAGCAGCGTCGACACCTCTGGGGCCAACGTCCTGACTTTC.

In DNA form, the CDR3 reads TGTGCCAGCAGTTTGGGCCGGCCTTCGGATGAGCAGTTCTTC. Translated: CASSLGRPSDEQFF. This chain connects TRBV28 to TRBJ2-1; no definite D call. Per the germline V gene, CDR1 is MDHEN and CDR2 is SYDVKM. Trimming shortened V by 3 bases and J by 8 bases, and 14 bases separated the two germline ends. The CDR3 consists of 14 residues.

A few counts support this clonotype. V is TRBV6-2 or TRBV6-3 and J is TRBJ2-1, with 7 bases identical to TRBD2. The CDR3 consists of 16 residues. Germline trimming cut 5 bases from V and 2 bases from J; bases unmatched to any gene: 9. Looked up from germline, CDR1 is MNHEY and CDR2 is SVGEGT. The chain's CDR3 is CASSDPGGSAYNEQFF. CDR3 bases: TGTGCCAGCAGTGACCCCGGGGGGTCTGCCTACAATGAGCAGTTCTTC.

The chain recombines TRBV6-2 or TRBV6-3 with TRBJ1-1, with unresolved D. V shed 4 bases and J shed 1 base, with 7 bases lying between them. From germline, CDR1 is MNHEY and CDR2 SVGEGT. The CDR3 is 13 amino acids. The DNA of the CDR3 is TGTGCCAGCAGTTCCTGGGAGAACACTGAAGCTTTCTTT. It is translated as CASSSWENTEAFF.

This clonotype was counted between two and nine times. The chain carries TRBV10-3 and TRBJ2-7; 8 bases are a match to TRBD1. In germline, CDR1 is ENHRY, CDR2 SYGVKD. V dropped 6 bases and J dropped 4; count of bases not matched to a gene: 14. The CDR3 extends over 16 amino acids. CDR3 protein: CAISNRLLQGEYEQYF. CDR3 bases: TGTGCCATCAGCAACCGACTCCTACAGGGGGAATACGAGCAGTACTTC.

V is TRBV6-1 and J is TRBJ2-5; D gene ambiguous. The CDR3 has 14 amino acids. Trimming removed 1 base at V and 6 bases at J, with 12 bases between. Per germline, CDR1 MNHNS and CDR2 SASEGT. CDR3 sequence: CASSEEIKPQTQYF. CDR3 coding DNA: TGTGCCAGCAGTGAAGAGATTAAGCCCCAGACCCAGTACTTC.

The chain uses TRBV20-1 and TRBJ2-1; D unclear. Deletions cut 1 base from V and 0 bases from J, with 22 bases between. The CDR3 spans 19 residues. Looked up from germline, CDR1 is DFQATT and CDR2 is SNEGSKA (reference sequence). CDR3 in DNA: TGCAGTGCTAGAGTTGAGGCGGTTCAGCGTAAGAGCTCCTACAATGAGCAGTTCTTC. The encoded protein is CSARVEAVQRKSSYNEQFF.

This clonotype has just a few counts. This chain uses TRBV28 with TRBJ2-1; 11 positions agree with TRBD2. CDR1 is MDHEN, CDR2 SYDVKM, per germline. V was pared by 4 bases and J by 10 bases, with 9 bases of the junction left unmatched. The CDR3 length is 15 residues. CDR3 nucleotides: TGTGCCAGCAGTTCTTTAGCGGGAGGGCTTAGGGAGCAGTTCTTC. Translated: CASSSLAGGLREQFF.